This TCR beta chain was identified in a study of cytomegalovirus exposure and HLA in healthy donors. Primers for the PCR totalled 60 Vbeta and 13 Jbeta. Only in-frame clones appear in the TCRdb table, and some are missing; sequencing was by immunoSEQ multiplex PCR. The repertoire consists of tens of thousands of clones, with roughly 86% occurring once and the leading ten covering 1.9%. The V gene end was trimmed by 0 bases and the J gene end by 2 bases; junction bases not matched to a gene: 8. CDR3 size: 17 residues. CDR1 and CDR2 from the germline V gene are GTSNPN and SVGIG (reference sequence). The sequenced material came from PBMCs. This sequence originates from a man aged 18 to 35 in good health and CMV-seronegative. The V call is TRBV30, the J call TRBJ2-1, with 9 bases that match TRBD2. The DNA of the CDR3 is TGTGCCTGGAGTGTAGTAATAGCGGGAGTCCCCTACAATGAGCAGTTCTTC. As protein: CAWSVVIAGVPYNEQFF.